This T cell receptor (beta chain) was observed in a study of T-cell memory formation after mild COVID-19. General study points: Researchers report contracting CD4+ clones mostly in CM and EM, with CD8+ clones in EMRA.

This clonotype was detected only a few times. Its antigen is still unknown. Employing constant-segment primers, 5'RACE generated TCR alpha and TCR beta cDNA libraries bearing sample barcodes and UMIs. TCRdb re-called the 5' RACE reads with MiXCR, one entry per CDR3 protein. The sample yields 190,000 or so distinct CDR3 sequences, 20% to 25% seen once. The TCR originated in an adult woman who had mild COVID-19 (a few samples of this study predate the infection). Cell type and time point are not known. The sequencing input was PBMCs or a T cell subset sorted from them (not recorded which).

The CDR3 region has the DNA TGCGCCAGCAGCCAAGGGGCTGTGTACCAAGAGACCCAGTACTTC. Its protein is CASSQGAVYQETQYF. This rearrangement joins TRBV4-1 to TRBJ2-5; D call uncertain. CDR1 and CDR2 from the germline V gene are MGHRA and YSYEKL. The V end was cut by 1 base, the J end by 0 bases, with 9 bases between. CDR3 length: 15 amino acids.